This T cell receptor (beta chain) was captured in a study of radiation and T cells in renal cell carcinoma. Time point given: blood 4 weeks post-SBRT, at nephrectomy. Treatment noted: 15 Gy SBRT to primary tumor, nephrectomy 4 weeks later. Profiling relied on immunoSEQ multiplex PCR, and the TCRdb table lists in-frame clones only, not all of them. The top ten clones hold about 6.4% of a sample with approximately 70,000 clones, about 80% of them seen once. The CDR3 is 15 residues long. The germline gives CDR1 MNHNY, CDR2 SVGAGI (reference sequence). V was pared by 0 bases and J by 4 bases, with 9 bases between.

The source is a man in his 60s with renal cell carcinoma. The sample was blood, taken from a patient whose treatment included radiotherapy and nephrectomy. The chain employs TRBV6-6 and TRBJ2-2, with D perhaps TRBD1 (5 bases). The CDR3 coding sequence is TGTGCCAGCAGTTACTCGGACATAACCACCGGGGAGCTGTTTTTT. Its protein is CASSYSDITTGELFF.